Listed below are T cell receptor beta chains from one sample, sequenced in a study of blood T cell repertoires in COVID-19. Clones were read by immunoSEQ multiplex PCR, and TCRdb kept only the in-frame ones, dropping some. This table holds 90,000 to 150,000 clones, 60% to 80% found once. Sequenced input: peripheral blood. The receptors stem from a human donor in a cohort sampled during active COVID-19. Both conserved end residues are part of each CDR3. A D gene is named only where the DNA matches it firmly. Clone size is shown for a subset of rows, as once, few, many or a class of expanded clone.

j_call | clone_size | d_call | v_call | cdr3_nt | cdr3_aa
TRBJ1-2 | NA | NA | TRBV28 | TGTGCCAGCAAGGGGGTCTATGGCTACACCTTC | CASKGVYGYTF
TRBJ2-7 | NA | TRBD1 | TRBV23-1 | TGCGCCAGCAGCAACTCGGGACAGGGACTCTACGAGCAGTACTTC | CASSNSGQGLYEQYF
TRBJ2-7 | NA | TRBD2 | TRBV7-9 | TGTGCCAGCAGCTTTAGCGGGGCCTTCTCCTACGAGCAGTACTTC | CASSFSGAFSYEQYF
TRBJ1-3 | NA | NA | TRBV9 | TGTGCCAGCAGCGTAGCAGGGCTCTCTGGAAACACCATATATTTT | CASSVAGLSGNTIYF
TRBJ2-3 | NA | NA | TRBV19 | TGTGCCAGTAGTAGATTACAGGGTCTAGATACGCAGTATTTT | CASSRLQGLDTQYF
TRBJ2-7 | NA | NA | TRBV12-3/TRBV12-4 | TGTGCCAGCAGTTTGAACTCTTTTTACGCGCAGTACTTC | CASSLNSFYAQYF
TRBJ2-1 | NA | TRBD2 | TRBV9 | TGTGCCAGCAGCGTAGGGACTAGCGGAGATTACAATGAGCAGTTCTTC | CASSVGTSGDYNEQFF
TRBJ1-4 | NA | NA | TRBV27 | TGTGCCAGCAGTTCCCAACAGAATAGTAATGAAAAACTGTTTTTT | CASSSQQNSNEKLFF
TRBJ2-3 | NA | NA | TRBV7-3 | TGTGCCAGCAGCTCCCGACAGGACACAGATACGCAGTATTTT | CASSSRQDTDTQYF
TRBJ1-1 | NA | TRBD1 | TRBV5-1 | TGCGCCAGCAGCCGAACGGACAGGTCACACCACACTGAAGCTTTCTTT | CASSRTDRSHHTEAFF
TRBJ2-7 | NA | TRBD2 | TRBV7-9 | TGTGCCAGCAGTCTACCGGGACTAGCCCACGAGCAGTACTTC | CASSLPGLAHEQYF
TRBJ2-7 | few | TRBD1 | TRBV3-1/TRBV3-2 | TGTGCCAGCAGCCAAGAACCGGACAGGGAGCAGTACTTC | CASSQEPDREQYF
TRBJ2-6 | NA | TRBD1 | TRBV6-2/TRBV6-3 | TGTGCCAGCAGTTACTGGGACAGGGCGTCTGGGGCCAACGTCCTGACTTTC | CASSYWDRASGANVLTF
TRBJ1-2 | NA | TRBD1 | TRBV27 | TGTGCCAGCAGTTTAGGGACAGGGCATGGCTACACCTTC | CASSLGTGHGYTF
TRBJ2-7 | NA | TRBD1 | TRBV6-5 | TGTGCCAGCAGGGCCGGGACAGGGGCCTACGAGCAGTACTTC | CASRAGTGAYEQYF
TRBJ2-1 | NA | TRBD2 | TRBV25-1 | TGTGCCAGCAGCCCCCCAGCTTGGCGGGAGTCGCAGTTCTTC | CASSPPAWRESQFF
TRBJ2-4 | NA | TRBD1 | TRBV28 | TGTGCCAGCACGCCCTCGACAGGGGGGATAAACATTCAGTACTTC | CASTPSTGGINIQYF
TRBJ2-2 | NA | NA | TRBV19 | TGTGCCAGTAGTATAGGTGGCAGGGGATCCGGGGAGCTGTTTTTT | CASSIGGRGSGELFF
TRBJ2-7 | NA | TRBD2 | TRBV6-5 | TGTGCCAGCAGTTCCCCGACTAGCGGCACCTACGAGCAGTACTTC | CASSSPTSGTYEQYF
TRBJ2-7 | NA | NA | TRBV27 | TGTGCCAGCAGTTTATCAGGGACTGCCTACGAGCAGTACTTC | CASSLSGTAYEQYF
TRBJ2-7 | NA | TRBD1 | TRBV6-1 | TGTGCCAGCAGAGAAGGACAGGCGAGCTCCTACGAGCAGTACTTC | CASREGQASSYEQYF
TRBJ2-7 | once | TRBD2 | TRBV29-1 | TGCAGCCAACGGACTAGCGGGTACGAGCAGTACTTC | CSQRTSGYEQYF
TRBJ1-5 | NA | NA | TRBV7-9 | TGTGCCAGCAGCTTAGGTTCTGCGAATCAGCCCCAGCATTTT | CASSLGSANQPQHF
TRBJ1-4 | NA | TRBD1 | TRBV3-1/TRBV3-2 | TGTGCCAGCAGCCCGCGACAGGGAAATAATGAAAAACTGTTTTTT | CASSPRQGNNEKLFF